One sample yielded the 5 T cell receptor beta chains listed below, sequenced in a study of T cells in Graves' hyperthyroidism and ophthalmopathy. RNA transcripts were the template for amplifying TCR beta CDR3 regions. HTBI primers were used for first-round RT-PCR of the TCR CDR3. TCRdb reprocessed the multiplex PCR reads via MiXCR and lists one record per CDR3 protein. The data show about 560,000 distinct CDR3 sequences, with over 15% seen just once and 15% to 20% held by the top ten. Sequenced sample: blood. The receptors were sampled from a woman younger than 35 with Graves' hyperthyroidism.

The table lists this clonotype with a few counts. As DNA, the CDR3 is TGCAGTGCTACTCGGGACACCTCTGGGGCCAACGTCCTGACTTTC. It translates to CSATRDTSGANVLTF. This chain joins TRBV20-1 and TRBJ2-6, with a weak D call TRBD1 (6 bases). With 4 bases removed from V and 0 bases from J, the gap between germline ends came to 10 bases. The CDR3 spans 15 residues. The germline V gene has CDR1 DFQATT and CDR2 SNEGSKA (reference sequence).

The DNA of the CDR3 is TGCAGTGCTAGAAGACAGGGGCCGGGTGAGCAGTACTTC. It is translated as CSARRQGPGEQYF. The V gene is TRBV20-1, the J gene TRBJ2-7, with TRBD1 identical over 8 bases. After removal of 2 bases from V and 7 bases from J, the junction contained 7 bases not matched to a gene. In germline, CDR1 is DFQATT, CDR2 SNEGSKA (reference sequence). There are 13 residues in the CDR3.

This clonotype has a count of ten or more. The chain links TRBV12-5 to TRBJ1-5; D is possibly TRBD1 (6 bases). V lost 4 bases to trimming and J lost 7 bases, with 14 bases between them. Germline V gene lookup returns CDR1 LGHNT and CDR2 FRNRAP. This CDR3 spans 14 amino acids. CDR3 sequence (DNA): TGTGCTAGTGGTTCTCTGACAGGCGGACAGCCCCAGCATTTT. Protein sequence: CASGSLTGGQPQHF.

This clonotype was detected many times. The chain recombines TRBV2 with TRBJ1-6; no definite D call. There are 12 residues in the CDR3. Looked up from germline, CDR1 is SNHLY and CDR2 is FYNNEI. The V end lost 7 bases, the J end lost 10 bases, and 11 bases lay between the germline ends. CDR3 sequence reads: CASTEGYSPLHF. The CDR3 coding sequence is TGTGCCAGCACCGAAGGGTACTCACCCCTCCACTTT.

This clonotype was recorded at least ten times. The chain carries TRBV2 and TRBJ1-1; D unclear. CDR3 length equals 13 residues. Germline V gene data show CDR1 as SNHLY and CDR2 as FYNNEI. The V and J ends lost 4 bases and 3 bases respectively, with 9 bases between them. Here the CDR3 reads CASSGNGDTEAFF. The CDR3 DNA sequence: TGTGCCAGCAGTGGGAACGGAGACACTGAAGCTTTCTTT.